Each of the 15 T cell receptor beta chains below was sequenced from the same sample in a study of T-cell reconstitution after alpha-beta-depleted transplantation in children. The TCRbeta library incorporated unique molecular identifiers. A single record per CDR3 protein comes from TCRdb applying MiXCR to the PCR reads. The sample contains 250,000 to 300,000 distinct CDR3 sequences, 9.9% of which appear only once. Sequencing was performed on PBMCs from the stem cell graft donor, taken from the stem cell graft. The receptors were sampled from a human donor who donated a stem cell graft to a child with SCID.

The V gene is TRBV6-1, the J gene TRBJ2-5; 15 nucleotides line up with TRBD2. Germline V lookup: CDR1 MNHNS, CDR2 SASEGT. The length of the CDR3 is 16 residues. V trimming: 7 bases; J trimming: 5 bases; junction bases outside the gene matches: 8. CDR3 region: CASTPGLAGGRETQYF. CDR3 nucleotides: TGTGCCAGCACCCCGGGACTAGCGGGGGGTCGGGAGACCCAGTACTTC.

This clonotype was observed a few times. The chain uses TRBV2 and TRBJ2-2; no reliable D call. V was pared by 3 bases and J by 5 bases, with 10 bases between. The CDR3 covers 14 residues. Germline assignment: CDR1 SNHLY and CDR2 FYNNEI. The CDR3 coding sequence is TGTGCCAGCAGTGAGCACTACAGAACCGGGGAGCTGTTTTTT. This gives the protein CASSEHYRTGELFF.

This rearrangement joins TRBV20-1 to TRBJ2-2; tentative D call: TRBD1 (5 bases). V gave up 0 bases and J gave up 1 base, with 9 bases separating them. Germline V CDR1 and CDR2: DFQATT, SNEGSKA (reference sequence). CDR3 length: 15 residues. Here the CDR3 reads CSARDFQGNTGELFF. In DNA, the CDR3 is TGCAGTGCTAGAGATTTCCAGGGGAACACCGGGGAGCTGTTTTTT.

This clonotype was counted a few times. V gene TRBV5-8 combines with J gene TRBJ2-2; 11 bases are shared with TRBD2. Trimming at V came to 4 bases and at J to 1 base, leaving 6 bases not matched to a gene. Germline V lookup: CDR1 SGHTS, CDR2 YDEGEE. The CDR3 consists of 17 residues. The CDR3 loop is CASSLTGTSGNTGELFF. Written as DNA, the CDR3 is TGTGCCAGCAGCCTCACCGGGACTAGCGGGAACACCGGGGAGCTGTTTTTT.

This clonotype was counted at least ten times. The J gene is TRBJ1-1, the V gene TRBV5-1; maybe TRBD1 (6 bases). Germline V gene data show CDR1 as SGHRS and CDR2 as YFSETQ. V was pared by 2 bases and J by 1 base, with 9 bases between. The CDR3 loop spans 14 amino acids. The CDR3 DNA follows: TGCGCCAGCAGCTTTTGGACAGCGAACACTGAAGCTTTCTTT. Amino acids: CASSFWTANTEAFF.

The chain couples TRBV3-1 to TRBJ1-2; no reliable D call. The germline V gene encodes CDR1 LGHDT and CDR2 YNNKEL (reference sequence). V lost 2 bases and J lost 4, with 11 bases in between. The CDR3 extends over 14 amino acids. The CDR3 DNA reads TGTGCCAGCAGCCAACCCGGACGGCCCTATGGCTACACCTTC. Translation: CASSQPGRPYGYTF.

The sample holds many counts of this clonotype. The chain is built from TRBV10-1 and TRBJ2-3, with D possibly being TRBD2 (5 bases). Trimming cost V 4 bases and J 6 bases, with 11 bases left between them. CDR3 length equals 13 residues. The germline CDR1 and CDR2 sequences are WNHNN and SYGVQD (reference sequence). The CDR3 DNA reads TGCGCCAGCAGTGCAACTAGGACGGATACGCAGTATTTT. Translating gives CASSATRTDTQYF.

This clonotype has ten or more counts. The chain is built from TRBV6-1 and TRBJ1-2; D uncertain. This CDR3 is built from 14 residues. Per the germline V gene, CDR1 is MNHNS and CDR2 is SASEGT. Trimming took 2 bases from V and 5 from J, leaving 12 bases between them. CDR3: CASSERQQLYGYTF. The CDR3 nucleotides read TGTGCCAGCAGTGAAAGACAACAGCTTTATGGCTACACCTTC.

V is TRBV4-1 and J is TRBJ1-1; D is undetermined. Looked up from germline, CDR1 is MGHRA and CDR2 is YSYEKL. Trimming left V 1 base short and J 0 bases short, with 12 bases between. This CDR3 has 16 residues. The CDR3 region is CASSQVSSGVNTEAFF. CDR3 coding DNA: TGCGCCAGCAGCCAAGTTAGTTCTGGGGTGAACACTGAAGCTTTCTTT.

The table lists this clonotype with a few counts. The chain carries TRBV20-1 and TRBJ2-7; maybe TRBD1 (6 bases). Between the trimmed V and J ends, which lost 0 bases and 0 bases, there was a span of 12 bases. Germline CDR1 is DFQATT and CDR2 is SNEGSKA (reference sequence). CDR3 size: 15 residues. CDR3 in amino acids: CSARDLDSYSYEQYF. CDR3 nucleotides: TGCAGTGCTAGAGACCTGGACAGCTACTCCTACGAGCAGTACTTC.

In this sample, this clonotype turned up a few times. The chain combines TRBV2 with TRBJ2-3; D possibly corresponds to TRBD1 (6 bases). CDR3 length: 16 amino acids. Looked up from germline, CDR1 is SNHLY and CDR2 is FYNNEI. Trimming removed 6 bases at V and 0 bases at J, with 16 bases between. The CDR3 loop reads CASSKWGHTSTDTQYF. CDR3 in DNA: TGTGCCAGCAGCAAGTGGGGGCATACCAGCACAGATACGCAGTATTTT. The full variable domain, completed using reference TRBV2 and TRBJ2-3, is EPEVTQTPSHQVTQMGQEVILRCVPISNHLYFYWYRQILGQKVEFLVSFYNNEISEKSEIFDDQFSVERPDGSNFTLKIRSTKLEDSAMYFCASSKWGHTSTDTQYFGPGTRLTVL.

The chain has TRBV27 and TRBJ2-3; 10 nucleotides match TRBD2. V trimming: 2 bases; J trimming: 5 bases; junction bases outside the gene matches: 4. CDR1 is MNHEY and CDR2 is SMNVEV in the germline V gene (reference sequence). The CDR3 totals 15 residues. The CDR3 region is CASSLTSGAGDTQYF. The CDR3 coding sequence is TGTGCCAGCAGTTTAACTAGCGGGGCGGGAGATACGCAGTATTTT.

This clonotype was observed at least ten times. The chain uses TRBV3-1 and TRBJ1-1; D perhaps matches TRBD1 (5 bases). Germline CDR1 and CDR2: LGHDT and YNNKEL (reference sequence). CDR3 length: 15 residues. Trimming took 0 bases from V and 5 from J, leaving 13 bases between them. The CDR3 region is CASSQDWGPYTEAFF. The DNA for the CDR3 is TGTGCCAGCAGCCAAGACTGGGGCCCATATACTGAAGCTTTCTTT.

This clonotype was seen at least ten times. The chain uses TRBV24-1 and TRBJ2-2; D is unclear. Germline CDR1 is KGHDR and CDR2 is SFDVKD. The ends were cut back, 4 bases at V and 0 bases at J, with 2 bases in the middle. This CDR3 has 13 amino acids. The CDR3 spells CATSEPNTGELFF. The CDR3 DNA follows: TGTGCCACCAGTGAACCGAACACCGGGGAGCTGTTTTTT.

This clonotype has more than one count but fewer than ten. The chain employs TRBV5-1 and TRBJ1-1; D not resolved. The V gene's germline CDR1 is SGHRS and CDR2 YFSETQ. The length of the CDR3 is 14 residues. The germline V and J ends were trimmed by 1 base and 5 bases, with 12 bases remaining between them. CDR3 region: CASSLFGRETEAFF. CDR3 in DNA: TGCGCCAGCAGCTTGTTCGGACGTGAAACTGAAGCTTTCTTT.